This T cell receptor (beta chain) was observed in a study of blood T cell repertoires in COVID-19. The wider study: Whether acute or convalescent, the COVID-19 samples came from the United States, Italy and Spain. PBMCs, B-cell-depleted T cells, or T cells were the source of the cDNA or gDNA that made up the material.

Sequencing was performed with immunoSEQ multiplex PCR; in TCRdb, only in-frame clones are kept and a portion is missing. The table lists 180,000 or so clones, approximately 89% of them singletons. CDR3 length: 15 amino acids. CDR1 MNHEY and CDR2 SVGAGI come from the germline V gene. After removal of 6 bases from V and 5 bases from J, the junction contained 9 bases not matched to a gene. This clonotype was sampled from an older woman with acute or convalescent COVID-19. This rearrangement joins TRBV6-5 to TRBJ2-1; 8 nucleotides agree with TRBD1. Sequences were obtained from peripheral blood. CDR3 residues: CASRAPGRGHNEQFF. CDR3 bases: TGTGCCAGCAGGGCCCCGGGCAGGGGGCACAATGAGCAGTTCTTC.